These T cell receptor beta chains were read from a single sample in a study of shared clonotypes between healthy human individuals. Method: immunoSEQ multiplex PCR; TCRdb's copy keeps in-frame clones and lacks some. The sample lists over a million clones; around 98% were seen once. Sequenced: naive CD4+ T cells sorted from blood. Receptors originate from a man aged 25-45 years in good health. CDR3s include the opening cysteine and the closing phenylalanine or tryptophan. The order of the fields is CDR3 length, clone size, J gene, V gene, D gene, CDR3 protein, CDR3 DNA. D genes are given only for firm matches. Some rows have no size entry. The others give once, few or many, or a class for an expanded clone.

14,.,TRBJ2-3,TRBV28,.,CASRVRQRRDTQYF,TGTGCCAGCCGGGTTAGGCAACGTCGGGATACGCAGTATTTT
15,once,TRBJ1-1,TRBV7-9,.,CASEQLGSMNTEAFF,TGTGCCAGCGAACAACTCGGCAGTATGAACACTGAAGCTTTCTTT
16,once,TRBJ2-7,TRBV19,.,CASRRHAGTVGYEQYF,TGTGCCAGTAGACGCCACGCGGGGACTGTCGGGTACGAGCAGTACTTC
11,.,TRBJ2-2,TRBV28,.,CASRATGELFF,TGTGCCAGCAGGGCAACCGGGGAGCTGTTTTTT
14,.,TRBJ1-5,TRBV6-1,.,CASSEAGVRQPQHF,TGTGCCAGCAGTGAAGCAGGGGTTAGACAGCCCCAGCATTTT
14,.,TRBJ2-5,TRBV19,TRBD1,CASSIRDRQETQYF,TGTGCCAGTAGTATTAGGGACAGGCAAGAGACCCAGTACTTC
14,.,TRBJ2-5,TRBV28,TRBD2,CASSDSGRKETQYF,TGTGCCAGCAGTGATAGCGGGAGAAAGGAGACCCAGTACTTC
12,.,TRBJ2-1,TRBV28,TRBD1,CASGQGYNEQFF,TGTGCCAGCGGACAGGGTTACAATGAGCAGTTCTTC
14,.,TRBJ1-4,TRBV5-1,TRBD1,CASGPGGLNEKLFF,TGCGCCAGCGGACCAGGGGGCTTAAATGAAAAACTGTTTTTT
13,.,TRBJ2-7,TRBV11-2,TRBD2,CASGTSGSYEQYF,TGTGCCAGTGGGACTAGCGGTTCCTACGAGCAGTACTTC
15,.,TRBJ2-1,TRBV7-2,.,CASRIDISSYNEQFF,TGTGCCAGCAGGATAGACATTAGCTCCTACAATGAGCAGTTCTTC
14,.,TRBJ1-3,TRBV7-9,.,CASSLRSSGNTIYF,TGTGCCAGCAGCTTACGAAGCTCTGGAAACACCATATATTTT
15,.,TRBJ2-7,TRBV29-1,.,CSVEDGSRDSYEQYF,TGCAGCGTTGAAGATGGGAGCAGGGACTCCTACGAGCAGTACTTC
15,.,TRBJ2-5,TRBV18,.,CASSLLAGTQETQYF,TGTGCCAGCTCACTTCTCGCCGGGACCCAAGAGACCCAGTACTTC
14,.,TRBJ2-5,TRBV5-1,TRBD1,CASSMRQGQETQYF,TGCGCCAGCAGCATGAGACAGGGTCAAGAGACCCAGTACTTC
17,.,TRBJ2-1,TRBV4-1,.,CASSRNLEIGPYNEQFF,TGCGCCAGCAGCCGTAACCTAGAAATAGGACCTTACAATGAGCAGTTCTTC
13,.,TRBJ2-5,TRBV5-5,.,CASSLQTTETQYF,TGTGCCAGCAGCCTACAAACGACAGAGACCCAGTACTTC
11,.,TRBJ2-3,TRBV7-2,.,CASSRKDTQYF,TGTGCCAGCAGCCGGAAAGATACGCAGTATTTT
14,.,TRBJ2-1,TRBV6-6,.,CASSYPGTYNEQFF,TGTGCCAGCAGTTACCCCGGGACCTACAATGAGCAGTTCTTC
16,.,TRBJ1-5,TRBV7-6,TRBD1,CASSPGTGGSNQPQHF,TGTGCCAGCAGCCCAGGGACAGGGGGTAGCAATCAGCCCCAGCATTTT
13,once,TRBJ1-5,TRBV5-1,.,CASSLDPLQPQHF,TGCGCCAGCAGCTTGGACCCTTTGCAGCCCCAGCATTTT
14,.,TRBJ2-5,TRBV5-1,.,CASSFNWDQETQYF,TGCGCCAGCAGCTTCAACTGGGACCAAGAGACCCAGTACTTC
16,once,TRBJ2-3,TRBV5-4,TRBD1,CASSLYDRANTDTQYF,TGTGCCAGCAGCTTGTATGACAGGGCAAACACAGATACGCAGTATTTT
16,.,TRBJ1-3,TRBV10-2,TRBD1,CASSTTGGPLGNTIYF,TGCGCCAGCAGCACTACAGGGGGGCCACTTGGAAACACCATATATTTT
13,.,TRBJ2-7,TRBV7-2,.,CASSSRDPREQYF,TGTGCCAGCAGCAGCCGGGACCCCCGGGAGCAGTACTTC
12,.,TRBJ2-1,TRBV18,.,CASSPGGNEQFF,TGTGCCAGCTCACCCGGAGGCAATGAGCAGTTCTTC
13,.,TRBJ2-3,TRBV12-2,.,CASRLHPSDTQYF,TGTGCAAGTCGCTTACATCCCTCAGATACGCAGTATTTT